This TCR beta chain was obtained from a study of cytomegalovirus exposure and HLA in healthy donors (dated by TCRdb to 2016 to 2017). Regarding the research as a whole: An earlier analysis of fewer than 750 of the donors reported 276 Gb of sequence data and roughly 120 million unique TCR beta sequences obtained from about 200 million T cells. Alongside the repertoire data, information on donor age, sex, ethnicity and CMV serostatus was compiled. Among 300 to 500 genotyped donors of the cohort, an average of roughly 230,000 unique TCR beta nucleotide sequences was sequenced per donor, of which 15% to 20% were non-productive. A later analysis re-examined previously published TCR beta repertoires from several hundred donors and added high-resolution HLA genotyping to investigate patterns of TCR occurrence. In a later genetic analysis, genome-wide SNP genotypes for about three fifths of the roughly 670 donors were used, and that subset was treated as a discovery cohort. Both class I and class II loci were covered by HLA typing, at four-digit resolution. Typing coverage differed by locus: A, B, C, DRB1 and DQB1 were typed in about 629-630 donors, DQA1 in 500 to 550, DPA1 in approximately 610, and DPB1 in just under 480. All discovery cohort repertoires had been generated on a single sequencing platform. High-throughput TCR immunosequencing, statistical association of individual TCRs with disease status, and machine learning were combined to predict cytomegalovirus infection status. The T cell repertoires of several hundred subjects were profiled by immunosequencing and related to cytomegalovirus serostatus. Rather than using new phenotypic data, the later analysis identified candidate immune exposures from TCR beta sequences and from how often those sequences occurred across donors. An early release covering 500 to 750 HLA-typed donors comprised around 300 gigabases of sequencing data and tens of millions of unique TCR sequences. Roughly 5 DR-DQ haplotypes were handled as single units for association and clustering, since linkage in the cohort was strong. Among the approximately 430 genotyped donors, approximately 77% belonged to the genetic ancestry cluster associated with self-reported Caucasian donors. The study was designed to test whether signatures of past pathogen exposure could be identified by cataloging public T cell receptors. Along with the approximately 700-subject first cohort, a separate validation cohort of over a hundred different subjects was used. An earlier analysis of 587 of the donors used high-throughput TCR beta sequencing to judge whether each TCR beta V gene segment behaved as functional or pseudogenic.

The CDR3, from cysteine to phenylalanine, totals 11 residues. The only DNA kept is the CDR3, 33 bases in frame from the first base. CDR1 MNHNS and CDR2 SASEGT are derived from the germline V gene. V sheds 3 bases and J sheds 3 bases, leaving 3 bases between their ends. A single count supports this clone. No cognate antigen has been identified for it. Base-call qualities are not available, and no considerably larger clone is one nucleotide away. Other DNA variants within this sample encode the same CDR3. The method was the immunoSEQ multiplex PCR assay. For the multiplex PCR, a mixture combining 60 forward primers for TCR Vbeta segments and 13 reverse primers for TCR Jbeta segments was used. The CDR3 region of rearranged TCR beta genes was amplified from genomic DNA by a multiplex PCR assay. Amplified TCR beta libraries were sequenced as 87-base-pair reads on the Illumina HiSeq System. As for the original processing: Across the 670 or so repertoires, a later analysis counted 78 million or so unique TCR beta chains, roughly 11 million of which were shared by at least two donors. A nearest-neighbor algorithm error-corrected the raw reads and collapsed the reads into unique sequences, merging closely related sequences to remove PCR and sequencing errors. To assign V, D and J gene segments, CDR3 sequences were aligned to IMGT reference sequences. Each retained sequence needed at least a six-nucleotide match to both a V gene segment and a J gene segment. Rearrangements were called productive when the CDR3 lacked stop codons and stayed in frame with V and J; all others were non-productive. CDR3 was defined by IMGT convention, running from the second conserved V-encoded cysteine to the conserved J-encoded phenylalanine. The earlier analysis of some 580 of the donors excluded any sequence lacking an unambiguous match to a single V gene segment. In an earlier analysis of several hundred of the donors, V segments were called functional above 56.7% productive rearrangements and were called segregating when the between-donor standard deviation exceeded 5%. A statistical classification framework was developed to diagnose cytomegalovirus status using the catalog of TCR beta chain sequences. A later analysis assigned V and J genes by comparing TCR nucleotide sequences with IMGT/GENE-DB human TR gene sequences. In a later analysis, CDR3 sequences and most-parsimonious VDJ recombination scenarios were assigned using the TCRdist pipeline. In a later analysis, each TCR beta chain was defined by its CDR3 amino acid sequence together with its V-gene family, and reads without a unique V-gene family were excluded. A later analysis removed several hundred highly shared, low-generation-probability nucleotide sequences to deal with suspected cross-contamination and a sequencing artifact. In a later analysis, a clonal expansion index for each public chain was calculated from normalized within-repertoire ranks of inferred template counts. Generation probabilities in a later analysis came from a VDJ recombination model fitted to out-of-frame rearrangements, and those results were checked against IGoR. In a later analysis, TCR-TCR, TCR-HLA and TCR-CMV co-occurrence was scored with hypergeometric tests, and a repertoire-size bias correction was applied to TCR pairs. In a later analysis, false discovery rates were estimated by permuting HLA or CMV assignments 20 times. In a later analysis, co-occurring TCRs were grouped using DBSCAN, with TCRdist sequence similarity added in when clustering inside HLA-allele-positive subsets. For co-occurrence clustering, repertoires with fewer than 30,000 or more than 120,000 public chains were excluded, along with roughly 5 repertoires with anomalous nucleotide sharing. Drawn from immuneACCESS, this table holds only the in-frame rearrangements with V and J called that TCRdb kept. Clones are partly lost; checked studies trace under half to an unresolved V gene and leave the rest unexplained. That table supplies the V and J calls and clone size; D and trimming were determined from the DNA. In all, the sample holds 150,000 to 250,000 clones, and approximately 85% of those were seen once. Clones ranked in the top ten supply roughly 1.5% of the sample.

General study outcomes and caveats: In vitro tests confirmed that a few of the cytomegalovirus-associated TCR beta chains recognize cytomegalovirus antigens. A later analysis reported that several top co-occurrence clusters appeared linked to parvovirus B19, influenza, CMV and Epstein-Barr virus. A further reported finding was that TCR beta sequences accurately predicted the HLA-A and HLA-B alleles for most subjects in the first cohort. Because the 87-base-pair reads could not distinguish some IMGT-functional V segments, including TRBV6-2 and TRBV6-3, those segments were excluded. Immune exposure information for the cohort was limited to CMV serostatus. When HLA alleles, especially DR and DQ, strongly co-occurred, TCR associations were difficult to assign to individual alleles. According to a later genetic analysis, donors in an Asian-associated ancestry cluster had fewer N-insertions in productive TCRs than the approximately 700-donor mean. The study listed 150 to 200 TCR beta chains as associated with cytomegalovirus. While some public TCRs were present in many individuals, most TCR sequences turned up only very rarely across donors. Specific HLA alleles were associated with 15,000 to 20,000 TCR beta sequences at a false discovery rate of 0.05 in a later analysis. In both the original and validation cohorts, the classifier was reported to diagnose cytomegalovirus status with high specificity and sensitivity. This cohort had only TCR beta chains sequenced, and the lack of alpha or paired-chain data limited which features could be detected. Sequencing depth was assumed to be roughly uniform across donors in the presence/absence analyses, though that assumption may not hold. A group of highly shared sequence variants was considered likely to be a technical artifact of the sequencing pipeline. Because HLA typing was unavailable for some donors at each locus, only the typed subset was used in association tests. In a later analysis, TCR association rates were found to vary across HLA loci, with the most associated TCRs seen for DRB1 alleles and the fewest for HLA-C alleles. In an earlier analysis of 587 of the donors, most TCR beta V segments appeared in productive rearrangements about 87% or about 30% of the time, broadly matching IMGT annotations. In a later analysis, HLA-associated TCR beta chains showed more clonal expansion and lower generation probabilities than non-associated chains that were equally common. In a later genetic analysis, a missense DCLRE1C variant was associated with V-gene and J-gene trimming of TCR beta chains, and the association was replicated in an independent cohort. In a later analysis, most CMV-associated TCR beta chains were found to appear HLA-restricted, with HLA associations seemingly driven largely by CMV exposure. Linkage disequilibrium might explain the correlated functional status among segregating V segments, but an unknown experimental factor could not be excluded. According to the authors, the approach could potentially be generalized to other disease states and immunological phenotypes. The earlier analysis of approximately 590 of the donors excluded about 16 rarely observed V segments, including chromosome 9 orphons, because counts were too low.

The cohort was made up of around 720 healthy bone marrow donors. All cohort members were sampled while nominally healthy, although unrecorded immune exposures were likely present. The donor was CMV seropositive and was included in the group of about 290 seropositive cohort members. A peripheral blood sample was provided by each donor, and peripheral blood mononuclear cells were used for TCR beta sequencing. The Qiagen DNeasy Blood Extraction Kit was used to extract genomic DNA from the blood cell samples. Material: PBMCs. The clonotype originates from a girl aged 10-17 years in good health and CMV-seropositive. The chain couples TRBV6-1 to TRBJ2-7, with the identity of the D gene unclear. DNA sequence: TGTGCCAGCAGTGACTTCTACGAGCAGTACTTC. The translation is CASSDFYEQYF.